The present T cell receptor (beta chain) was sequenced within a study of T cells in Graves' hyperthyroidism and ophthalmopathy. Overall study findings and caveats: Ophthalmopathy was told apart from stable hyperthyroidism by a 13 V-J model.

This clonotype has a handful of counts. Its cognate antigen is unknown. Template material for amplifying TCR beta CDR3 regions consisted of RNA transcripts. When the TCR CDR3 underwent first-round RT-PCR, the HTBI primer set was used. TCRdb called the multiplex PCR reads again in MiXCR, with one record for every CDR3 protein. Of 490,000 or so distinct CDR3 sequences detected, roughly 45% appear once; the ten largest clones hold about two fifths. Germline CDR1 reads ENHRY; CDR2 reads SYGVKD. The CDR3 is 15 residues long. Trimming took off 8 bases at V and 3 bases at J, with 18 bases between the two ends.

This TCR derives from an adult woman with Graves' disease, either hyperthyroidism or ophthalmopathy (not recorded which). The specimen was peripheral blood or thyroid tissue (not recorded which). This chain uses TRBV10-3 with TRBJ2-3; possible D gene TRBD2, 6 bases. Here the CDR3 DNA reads TGTGCCATCCTTACCCCTAGCGAGGAGACAGATACGCAGTATTTT. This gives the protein CAILTPSEETDTQYF.